Detailed here is one T cell receptor beta chain. Its antigen is unknown. These data come from a study of cytomegalovirus exposure and HLA in healthy donors. Study-wide results and caveats: Productive rates of about 87% or about 30% were seen for most TCR beta V segments in an earlier analysis. Sequencing likely produced, as an artifact, a cluster of highly shared sequence variants. Most TCR sequences were rare, but some public TCRs occurred in many donors. Later on, a genetic analysis was performed. It linked a missense variant in DCLRE1C with V- and J-gene trimming of TCR beta.

13 Jbeta primers and 60 Vbeta primers were used for the PCR. Repertoires were generated with immunoSEQ multiplex PCR, while TCRdb's copy carries only in-frame clones and drops some. Seen here are about 240,000 clones, 80% to 90% observed once, and the top ten hold 0.2% to 0.25%. Germline assignment: CDR1 MNHEY and CDR2 SVGAGI. The CDR3 is 15 residues long. V was trimmed by 6 bases and J by 5 bases, leaving 17 bases between them. This TCR derives from a girl aged 2-9 years in good health and CMV-seronegative. This chain connects TRBV6-5 to TRBJ1-3; D possibly corresponds to TRBD1 (6 bases). The sequenced sample consisted of PBMCs. CDR3 region: CASRPDRTSRNTIYF. CDR3 coding DNA: TGTGCCAGCAGACCCGACAGGACCTCAAGAAACACCATATATTTT.